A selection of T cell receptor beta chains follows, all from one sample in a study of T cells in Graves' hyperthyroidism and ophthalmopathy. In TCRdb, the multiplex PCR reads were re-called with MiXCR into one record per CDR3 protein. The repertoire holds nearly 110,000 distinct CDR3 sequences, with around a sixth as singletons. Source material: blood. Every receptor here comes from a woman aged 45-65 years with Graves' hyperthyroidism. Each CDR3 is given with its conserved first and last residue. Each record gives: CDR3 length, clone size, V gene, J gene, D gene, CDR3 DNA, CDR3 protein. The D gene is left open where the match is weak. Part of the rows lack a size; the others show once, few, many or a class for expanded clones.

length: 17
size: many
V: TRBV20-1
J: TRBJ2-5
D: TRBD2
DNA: TGCAGTGCTAGAGGGGATCCAATGGGGCTAGCGGAGGAGACCCAGTACTTC
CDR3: CSARGDPMGLAEETQYF

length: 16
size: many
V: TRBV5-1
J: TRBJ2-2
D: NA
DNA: TGCGCCAGCAGCTTAACGGGGGTCTCGAACACCGGGGAGCTGTTTTTT
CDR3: CASSLTGVSNTGELFF

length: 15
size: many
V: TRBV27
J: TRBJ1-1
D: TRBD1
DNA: TGTGCCAGCAGTCCGGGGACAGCTGCGAACACTGAAGCTTTCTTT
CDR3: CASSPGTAANTEAFF

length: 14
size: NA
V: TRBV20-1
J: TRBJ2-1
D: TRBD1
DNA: TGCAGTGCTAGATTCCCGGGACAGAATAATGAGCAGTTCTTC
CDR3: CSARFPGQNNEQFF

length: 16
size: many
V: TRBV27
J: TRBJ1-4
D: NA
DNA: TGTGCCAGCAGTCGTCTACCCGGGACTGCTAATGAAAAACTGTTTTTT
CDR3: CASSRLPGTANEKLFF

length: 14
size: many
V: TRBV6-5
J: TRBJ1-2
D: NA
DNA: TGTGCCAGCAGTTACCTGGGGAAGGGCTATGGCTACACCTTC
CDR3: CASSYLGKGYGYTF

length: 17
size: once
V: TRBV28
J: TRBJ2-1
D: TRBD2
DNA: TGTGCCAGCAGTTTATACCGACTAGCGGGGGGGTACAATGAGCAGTTCTTC
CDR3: CASSLYRLAGGYNEQFF

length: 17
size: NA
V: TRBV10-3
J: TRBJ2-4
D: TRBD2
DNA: TGTGCCATCAGTGAGTCGGCGGGACTAGCGGGGATGGATATTCAGTACTTC
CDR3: CAISESAGLAGMDIQYF

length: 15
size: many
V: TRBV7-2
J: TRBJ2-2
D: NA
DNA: TGTGCCAGCAGCTTCCAAAGGGGTTCGTCCGGGGAGCTGTTTTTT
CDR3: CASSFQRGSSGELFF

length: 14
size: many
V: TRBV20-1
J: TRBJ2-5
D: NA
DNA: TGCAGTGCTAGCGGGACACGATTCCAAGAGACCCAGTACTTC
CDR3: CSASGTRFQETQYF

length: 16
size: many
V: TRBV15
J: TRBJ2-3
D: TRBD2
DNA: TGTGCCACCAGCCGGGAGGCGGGAGGCTTCACAGATACGCAGTATTTT
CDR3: CATSREAGGFTDTQYF